The entry below gives a single T cell receptor (beta chain) sequence along with its context. Its antigen is as yet unknown. Template switching (which added a universal primer site) was used, and cDNA carried unique molecular identifiers. TCRdb called the 5' RACE reads again in MiXCR, with one record for every CDR3 protein. The profile covers 300,000 to 350,000 distinct CDR3 sequences, with 9% to 15% appearing a single time and approximately 7.5% taken by the ten largest. This entry is derived from a study of identical twins. General study findings and limits: Possibly, invariant MAIT and iNKT cells partly confounded zero-insertion analyses. Compared with unrelated sharing, twin-shared out-of-frame alpha sequences had more low-probability sequences.

Trimming pared 1 base from V and 8 bases from J, leaving 12 bases between. The CDR3 runs to 14 residues. Germline V gene lookup returns CDR1 SGHTA and CDR2 FQGNSA. These data were also filed under a second study, of yellow fever vaccine responses in identical twins.

The receptor was derived from a woman aged 18-29 years in good health. V and J are TRBV7-2 and TRBJ2-1; no reliable D call. The sequencing input was CD8+ T cells sorted from blood. CDR3 coding DNA: TGTGCCAGCAGCTTAGAAGTCCATGGGGATGAGCAGTTCTTC. This sequence encodes CASSLEVHGDEQFF.